The 13 T cell receptor beta chains given below trace back to one sample, sequenced in a study of spatial heterogeneity in lung cancer. The time point is: sample taken at primary tumor resection. Using its own MiXCR run on the 5' RACE reads, TCRdb lists one record per CDR3 protein. The sample holds roughly 25,000 distinct CDR3 sequences; about 4.7% are singletons and the top ten take under 6.5%. Sequencing used PBMCs, obtained at surgery. These receptors originate from a male donor with early-stage non-small cell lung cancer.

In this sample, this clonotype is medium-sized. J is TRBJ2-7 and V is TRBV20-1, with 8 positions matching TRBD1. Germline values: CDR1 DFQATT, CDR2 SNEGSKA (reference sequence). After removal of 6 bases from V and 7 bases from J, the junction contained 14 bases not matched to a gene. This CDR3 region has 14 residues. CDR3 DNA sequence: TGCAGTGCAAAGCGACCGGACAGGGCGGAAGAGCAGTACTTC. Protein: CSAKRPDRAEEQYF.

The table lists this clonotype with a few counts. The gene calls are TRBV7-9 and TRBJ1-6, with TRBD1 as a possible D gene (5 bases). Per the germline V gene, CDR1 is SEHNR and CDR2 is FQNEAQ (reference sequence). V was pared by 5 bases and J by 7 bases, with 15 bases between. The CDR3 is 15 residues long. CDR3 nucleotides: TGTGCCAGCAGCAACGACCAGGGCTCGAATTCACCCCTCCACTTT. Protein: CASSNDQGSNSPLHF.

This clonotype came up many times. The chain links TRBV3-1 to TRBJ2-2, with no clear D. The CDR3 is 14 residues long. The germline V and J ends were trimmed by 1 base and 3 bases, with 6 bases remaining between them. CDR1 and CDR2 from the germline V gene are LGHDT and YNNKEL (reference sequence). The CDR3: CASSQAIHTGELFF. The CDR3 DNA follows: TGTGCCAGCAGCCAAGCTATCCACACCGGGGAGCTGTTTTTT.

The chain couples TRBV6-1 to TRBJ1-5; D gene ambiguous. V gave up 6 bases and J gave up 9 bases, with 12 bases separating them. From germline, CDR1 is MNHNS and CDR2 SASEGT. The CDR3 spans 12 residues. The CDR3 protein is CASSGGGRPQHF. Written as DNA, the CDR3 is TGTGCCAGCAGCGGTGGTGGAAGGCCCCAGCATTTT.

Many counts were recorded for this clonotype. One end of the junction is discordant with germline, which a read error may explain. The rearrangement links TRBV7-2 to TRBJ2-5, with D hard to call. This CDR3 contains 12 residues. In germline, CDR1 is SGHTA, CDR2 FQGNSA. The CDR3 sequence: CASTQRSSGSNF. CDR3 DNA: TGTGCCAGCACTCAGAGGTCATCCGGGTCAAACTTC.

This clonotype came up many times. The chain combines TRBV24-1 with TRBJ2-7, with 11 positions matching TRBD1. Unmatched junction bases numbered 7, after V lost 5 bases and J lost 5 bases. The CDR3 contains 15 residues. CDR1 is KGHDR and CDR2 is SFDVKD in the germline V gene. The CDR3 reads CATSARDRGTDEQYF. CDR3 bases: TGTGCCACCAGTGCCCGGGACAGGGGGACGGACGAGCAGTACTTC.

This clonotype was found many times. V usage is TRBV5-1 and J usage is TRBJ2-7; possibly TRBD2 for D (6 bases). The V gene's germline CDR1 is SGHRS and CDR2 YFSETQ. The germline V and J ends were trimmed by 4 bases and 0 bases, with 14 bases remaining between them. The CDR3 length is 15 residues. The CDR3 here is CASSPGGVLSYEQYF. The CDR3 bases are TGCGCCAGCAGCCCCGGAGGGGTACTCTCCTACGAGCAGTACTTC.

In this sample, this clonotype turned up many times. The chain couples TRBV7-2 to TRBJ1-6, with TRBD1 matching over 9 bases. This CDR3 has 15 amino acids. Per the germline V gene, CDR1 is SGHTA and CDR2 is FQGNSA. The junction had 5 bases not matched to a gene; V was cut back by 5 bases and J by 6 bases. CDR3 bases: TGTGCCAGCAGCGGGGACAGGGCTCGTAATTCACCCCTCCACTTT. This sequence encodes CASSGDRARNSPLHF. Based on the CDR3 plus reference TRBV7-2 and TRBJ1-6, the full variable domain is GAGVSQSPSNKVTEKGKDVELRCDPISGHTALYWYRQSLGQGLEFLIYFQGNSAPDKSGLPSDRFSAERTGGSVSTLTIQRTQQEDSAVYLCASSGDRARNSPLHFGNGTRLTVT.

This clonotype was counted many times. The genes are TRBV19 and TRBJ2-1, with D possibly being TRBD1 or TRBD2 (5 bases each). The CDR3 consists of 13 residues. The ends were cut back, 7 bases at V and 9 bases at J, with 16 bases in the middle. Germline V lookup: CDR1 LNHDA, CDR2 SQIVND (reference sequence). CDR3 sequence: CASTRDPMGEQFF. The CDR3 DNA sequence: TGTGCCAGTACCCGGGACCCAATGGGTGAGCAGTTCTTC.

This clonotype was found many times. This chain uses TRBV20-1 with TRBJ2-5; a possible D gene is TRBD2 (7 bases). Germline V CDR1 and CDR2: DFQATT, SNEGSKA (reference sequence). V lost 0 bases, J lost 5 bases, and 16 bases lay in between. The CDR3 length is 15 residues. The CDR3 sequence: CSARDPGGRGETQYF. The CDR3, as DNA: TGCAGTGCTAGAGATCCCGGGGGGCGCGGTGAGACCCAGTACTTC.

This clonotype was seen many times. The chain links TRBV6-5 to TRBJ1-4; D possibly corresponds to TRBD1 (6 bases). The germline V gene encodes CDR1 MNHEY and CDR2 SVGAGI. This CDR3 comprises 14 residues. V was cut by 5 bases and J by 7 bases, with 14 bases left in between. CDR3 region: CASSPQGRGEKLFF. Written as DNA, the CDR3 is TGTGCCAGCAGTCCACAGGGACGAGGTGAAAAACTGTTTTTT.

This clonotype was recorded at least ten times. The chain is built from TRBV28 and TRBJ2-2; D uncertain. Between the trimmed V and J ends, which lost 3 bases and 6 bases, there was a span of 5 bases. This CDR3 comprises 12 residues. Germline CDR1 and CDR2: MDHEN and SYDVKM. As DNA, the CDR3 is TGTGCCAGCAGTTTCTTGCCCGGGGAGCTGTTTTTT. Translation: CASSFLPGELFF.

In its sample, this clonotype was seen many times. The CDR3 nucleotides are TGCAGTGCTAGAGCCCGCTCGTCTGGGGCCAACGTCCTGACTTTC. It yields the protein CSARARSSGANVLTF. This chain links TRBV20-1 with TRBJ2-6, with D unclear. The CDR3 runs 15 residues. CDR1 and CDR2 (germline): DFQATT, SNEGSKA (reference sequence). V was shortened by 1 base and J by 1 base, with 8 bases between the two germline ends.